Presented here are 23 T cell receptor beta chains from one specimen sequenced in a study of cytomegalovirus exposure and HLA in healthy donors. Primers: 60 Vbeta forward and 13 Jbeta reverse. TCRdb's copy holds only in-frame clones and misses some; the assay was immunoSEQ multiplex PCR. Its clone listing holds 55,000 or so clones. Source material: PBMCs. The source of these receptors is a woman between 45 and 60 years old in good health and CMV-seropositive.

This chain connects TRBV7-3 to TRBJ2-2; 8 positions match TRBD2. In germline, CDR1 is SGHTA, CDR2 FQGTGA. The junction had 9 bases not matched to a gene; V was cut back by 3 bases and J by 6 bases. The CDR3 is 16 residues long. CDR3 bases: TGTGCCAGCAGCTTGGTTCCGGGACTAGTGGCCGGGGAGCTGTTTTTT. Translating gives CASSLVPGLVAGELFF.

J is TRBJ1-1 and V is TRBV7-9; D unresolved. CDR1 is SEHNR, CDR2 FQNEAQ, per germline (reference sequence). V was trimmed by 5 bases and J by 4 bases, leaving 11 bases between them. CDR3 size: 13 residues. For the CDR3, the DNA is TGTGCCAGCAGCCTTCTGACGGGCACTGAAGCTTTCTTT. It translates to CASSLLTGTEAFF.

This chain joins TRBV11-3 and TRBJ1-2, with D possibly matching TRBD1 (6 bases). CDR1 and CDR2 from the germline V gene are SGHNT and YENEEA. This CDR3 has 16 amino acids. V was shortened by 1 base and J by 0 bases, with 12 bases between the two germline ends. The DNA of the CDR3 is TGTGCCAGCAGCTTAGTCGGGGGGCCCTCTAACTATGGCTACACCTTC. Translating gives CASSLVGGPSNYGYTF.

The chain joins TRBV27 to TRBJ2-7; 7 bases are shared with TRBD1. The V gene end was trimmed by 5 bases and the J gene end by 5 bases; junction bases not matched to a gene: 12. This CDR3 region has 15 residues. The germline V gene encodes CDR1 MNHEY and CDR2 SMNVEV (reference sequence). The CDR3 DNA reads as TGTGCCAGCAGTCCCGGACAGGCCAAGGGTAACGAGCAGTACTTC. Its protein is CASSPGQAKGNEQYF.

The gene calls are TRBV2 and TRBJ2-3; D is ambiguous. This CDR3 comprises 14 residues. The germline V gene encodes CDR1 SNHLY and CDR2 FYNNEI. The V end lost 6 bases, the J end lost 3 bases, and 13 bases lay between the germline ends. Here the CDR3 DNA reads TGTGCCAGCAGGGGCTCAGGCCCGACAGATACGCAGTATTTT. It specifies CASRGSGPTDTQYF.

V gene TRBV29-1 combines with J gene TRBJ2-7, with D possibly matching TRBD2 (7 bases). Germline V lookup: CDR1 SQVTM, CDR2 ANQGSEA. Trimming left V 3 bases short and J 6 bases short, with 12 bases between. The CDR3 covers 12 residues. The CDR3 here is CSVEMAGAEQYF. The CDR3 nucleotides are TGCAGCGTTGAGATGGCGGGGGCCGAGCAGTACTTC.

The J gene is TRBJ1-5, the V gene TRBV19; no clear D gene. Germline CDR1 LNHDA, CDR2 SQIVND (reference sequence). CDR3 size: 13 residues. V lost 5 bases and J lost 3, with 8 bases in between. The CDR3 bases are TGTGCCAGTAGTTTAAAGCTCAATCAGCCCCAGCATTTT. It encodes CASSLKLNQPQHF.

V and J are TRBV20-1 and TRBJ2-3; D perhaps matches TRBD1 (5 bases). Trimming took off 5 bases at V and 5 bases at J, with 8 bases between the two ends. This CDR3 has 11 amino acids. In germline, CDR1 is DFQATT, CDR2 SNEGSKA (reference sequence). The CDR3 DNA is TGCAGTGCTCCAGGGATAGATACGCAGTATTTT. Its protein product is CSAPGIDTQYF.

CDR3 DNA sequence: TGTGCCAGCAGTGATCGCGGGCTAGCGGCCTCCGGCAATGAGCAGTTCTTC. Translating it yields CASSDRGLAASGNEQFF. The J gene is TRBJ2-1, the V gene TRBV6-1; 7 bases are shared with TRBD2. The CDR3 has 17 amino acids. Germline V gene data show CDR1 as MNHNS and CDR2 as SASEGT. V lost 3 bases to trimming and J lost 6 bases; unmatched junction nucleotides: 14.

This chain joins TRBV30 and TRBJ1-1; D is perhaps TRBD1 (6 bases). Germline CDR1 and CDR2: GTSNPN and SVGIG (reference sequence). The CDR3 length is 12 residues. V was pared by 4 bases and J by 6 bases, with 12 bases between. The CDR3 protein is CAWNLGQPEAFF. In DNA form, the CDR3 reads TGTGCCTGGAATTTAGGACAGCCTGAAGCTTTCTTT. The whole variable domain, filled in from reference TRBV30 and TRBJ1-1, reads SQTIHQWPATLVQPVGSPLSLECTVEGTSNPNLYWYRQAAGRGLQLLFYSVGIGQISSEVPQNLSASRPQDRQFILSSKKLLLSDSGFYLCAWNLGQPEAFFGQGTRLTVV.

This chain uses TRBV7-2 with TRBJ1-6; D remains unclear. Trimming shortened V by 7 bases and J by 0 bases, and 10 bases separated the two germline ends. In germline, CDR1 is SGHTA, CDR2 FQGNSA. The CDR3 sequence is 15 residues long. DNA for the CDR3: TGTGCCAGCAAATGGGCACACTCCTATAATTCACCCCTCCACTTT. Amino acid sequence: CASKWAHSYNSPLHF.

V gene TRBV5-1 combines with J gene TRBJ2-5; tentative D call: TRBD2 (7 bases). The CDR3 totals 16 residues. In germline, CDR1 is SGHRS, CDR2 YFSETQ. V lost 4 bases and J 0 bases, leaving 16 bases between the germline ends. CDR3 sequence reads: CASSTARGGDQETQYF. For the CDR3, the DNA is TGCGCCAGCAGCACAGCAAGGGGGGGGGACCAAGAGACCCAGTACTTC.

The V and J genes are TRBV10-2 and TRBJ2-1, with TRBD2 identical over 11 bases. This CDR3 comprises 14 residues. Germline loops: CDR1 WSHSY, CDR2 SAAADI. The V and J ends lost 5 bases and 5 bases, in that order; junction bases with no gene match: 2. The CDR3: CASSLAGGHNEQFF. The CDR3, as DNA: TGCGCCAGCAGTCTAGCGGGGGGCCACAATGAGCAGTTCTTC.

The rearrangement joins TRBV6-6 to TRBJ1-2; D may be TRBD1 (6 bases). Trimming pared 6 bases from V and 4 bases from J, leaving 15 bases between. In germline, CDR1 is MNHNY, CDR2 SVGAGI (reference sequence). The CDR3 is made up of 14 amino acids. In DNA form, the CDR3 reads TGTGCCAGCAGCCGGGACACTACCTCCTATGGCTACACCTTC. Residues: CASSRDTTSYGYTF.

This chain connects TRBV5-4 to TRBJ2-1; 11 positions match TRBD2. V dropped 5 bases and J dropped 8; count of bases not matched to a gene: 6. Germline CDR1 reads SGHNT; CDR2 reads YYREEE (reference sequence). This CDR3 is built from 14 residues. The CDR3 sequence: CASRVAGGKHEQFF. The CDR3 DNA sequence: TGTGCCAGCAGGGTAGCGGGGGGGAAGCATGAGCAGTTCTTC.

The chain is built from TRBV7-2 and TRBJ2-6, with 11 bases matching TRBD1. The CDR3 runs to 19 residues. The ends lost 5 bases at V and 0 bases at J; junction bases unmatched: 9. Looked up from germline, CDR1 is SGHTA and CDR2 is FQGNSA. Here the CDR3 DNA reads TGTGCCAGCAGCCCACACTGGACAGGGGGCAACTCTGGGGCCAACGTCCTGACTTTC. It encodes CASSPHWTGGNSGANVLTF.

The chain has TRBV2 and TRBJ2-4; D might be TRBD1 (5 bases). This CDR3 region has 15 residues. The germline CDR1 and CDR2 sequences are SNHLY and FYNNEI. V shed 3 bases and J shed 3 bases, with 12 bases lying between them. The CDR3 spells CASSDPRVSKNIQYF. In nucleotides, the CDR3 is TGTGCCAGCAGTGACCCCAGGGTGAGCAAAAACATTCAGTACTTC.

The chain employs TRBV28 and TRBJ2-7; TRBD1 is a possible D gene (5 bases). V lost 7 bases and J 3 bases, leaving 16 bases between the germline ends. Germline CDR1 is MDHEN and CDR2 is SYDVKM. This CDR3 has 14 amino acids. CDR3 bases: TGTGCCAGCATCCCCCCAGGGCGCCACTACGAGCAGTACTTC. Its protein product is CASIPPGRHYEQYF.

The chain links TRBV14 to TRBJ2-2; no reliable D call. CDR1 is SGHDN and CDR2 is FVKESK in the germline V gene. The CDR3 consists of 18 residues. The V end was cut by 4 bases, the J end by 3 bases, with 21 bases between. CDR3 loop: CASSPRVSGSFDTGELFF. The CDR3 nucleotides are TGTGCCAGCAGCCCCCGGGTTAGTGGCTCATTTGACACCGGGGAGCTGTTTTTT.

In terms of frequency, this clone is medium-sized (0.01 to 0.1%). Other DNA sequences from this sample encode an identical CDR3 as well. The genes are TRBV10-3 and TRBJ1-1; D ambiguous. V was cut by 0 bases and J by 0 bases, with 8 bases left in between. This CDR3 is built from 15 residues. Germline assignment: CDR1 ENHRY and CDR2 SYGVKD. The CDR3 protein is CAISESQDLNTEAFF. DNA of the CDR3: TGTGCCATCAGTGAGTCCCAGGATCTGAACACTGAAGCTTTCTTT.

This chain uses TRBV30 with TRBJ2-7; tentatively, D is TRBD1 (6 bases). With 0 bases removed from V and 3 bases from J, the gap between germline ends came to 18 bases. CDR3 length: 16 residues. From germline, CDR1 is GTSNPN and CDR2 SVGIG (reference sequence). CDR3 residues: CAWSVRLGALGYEQYF. The CDR3 DNA reads TGTGCCTGGAGTGTACGTTTGGGGGCCTTAGGCTACGAGCAGTACTTC.

The chain couples TRBV5-1 to TRBJ2-1, with TRBD1 matching 9 bases. With V trimmed by 1 base and J by 10 bases, 9 bases remained unmatched. Germline CDR1 reads SGHRS; CDR2 reads YFSETQ. This CDR3 is built from 15 residues. The chain's CDR3 is CASSLWGTGSREQFF. CDR3 nucleotides: TGCGCCAGCAGCTTGTGGGGGACAGGGTCGAGGGAGCAGTTCTTC. Looking up the rest from reference TRBV5-1 and TRBJ2-1 gives the full variable domain: KAGVTQTPRYLIKTRGQQVTLSCSPISGHRSVSWYQQTPGQGLQFLFEYFSETQRNKGNFPGRFSGRQFSNSRSEMNVSTLELGDSALYLCASSLWGTGSREQFFGPGTRLTVL.

The J gene is TRBJ1-5, the V gene TRBV2; no firm D call. V was shortened by 4 bases and J by 9 bases, with 13 bases between the two germline ends. Per germline, CDR1 SNHLY and CDR2 FYNNEI. The CDR3 length is 13 residues. The CDR3 region is CASSAIPLGPQHF. In DNA, the CDR3 is TGTGCCAGCAGTGCTATCCCACTAGGGCCCCAGCATTTT.